This T cell receptor beta chain derives from a study of blood T cell repertoires in COVID-19. Study summary: Sample material is recorded as cDNA or gDNA derived from T cells, B-cell-depleted T cells, or PBMCs.

This CDR3 region has 18 residues. Per germline, CDR1 MNHNS and CDR2 SASEGT. Sequencing used immunoSEQ multiplex PCR; TCRdb keeps in-frame clones, though not all of them. The sample records tens of thousands of clones, around 90% being singletons. As for this clone: The junction and the germline gene differ at one end; a read error may be behind it.

The chain is built from TRBV6-1 and TRBJ1-3; 10 bases align to TRBD1. This receptor was identified in a man in his fifties or sixties with acute or convalescent COVID-19. Sequenced material: peripheral blood. CDR3: CASREGTGVLNSGNTIYF. The CDR3 bases are TGTGCCAGCAGGGAAGGGACAGGGGTCCTGAACTCTGGAAACACCATATATTTT.